Below, 18 T cell receptor beta chains from the same sample are listed, as sequenced in a study of T cell clonality in common variable immunodeficiency. General study findings and limits: Reportedly, TCR beta sequences from common variable immunodeficiency showed fewer deletions and N-nucleotide insertions.

Their antigen targets remain unknown. Data came from immunoSEQ multiplex PCR; TCRdb stores just in-frame clones and leaves some out. The sample yields over 25,000 clones, without any singletons. Sequencing was performed on peripheral blood mononuclear cells. The origin of the receptors is a human donor with common variable immunodeficiency.

This clone was found a few times. The sequenced fragment ends 3 residues before the CDR3 boundary, so the rest is inferred from the germline J gene. V gene TRBV2 combines with J gene TRBJ2-3; 8 bases line up with TRBD2. The CDR3 runs to 18 residues. Germline V gene data show CDR1 as SNHLY and CDR2 as FYNNEI. V lost 1 base, J lost 2 bases, and 11 bases stayed unmatched. CDR3 protein: CASSEVNGGGSITDTQYF. The part of the CDR3 DNA that was read is TGTGCCAGCAGTGAAGTTAACGGGGGGGGGAGCATCACAGATACG.

About this clone: The read ends 3 residues before the CDR3 terminus; that terminus is restored from the germline J gene. The genes are TRBV7-8 and TRBJ1-1; TRBD1 aligns across 7 bases. Trimming took 4 bases from V and 7 from J; bases not matched to a gene: 6. The germline gives CDR1 SGHVS, CDR2 FQNEAQ. This CDR3 is 13 amino acids long. The CDR3: CASSYRGKNEAFF. CDR3 bases read: TGTGCCAGCAGCTACAGGGGCAAAAATGAA.

The table lists this clone with a few counts. Sequencing ends 3 residues short of the CDR3 end; the germline J gene provides the rest. V is TRBV19 and J is TRBJ2-7; possible D gene TRBD1, 6 bases. The CDR3 has 14 residues. V was shortened by 4 bases and J by 2 bases, with 12 bases between the two germline ends. Germline V gene data show CDR1 as LNHDA and CDR2 as SQIVND (reference sequence). CDR3 amino acids: CASSSVRGAYEQYF. The sequenced part of the CDR3 DNA is TGTGCCAGTAGTAGCGTCAGGGGAGCCTACGAG.

This clone was observed many times. The read ends 3 residues shy of where the CDR3 ends; the end is completed using the germline J gene. The chain has TRBV20-1 and TRBJ1-1; TRBD1 matches 10 bases. This CDR3 is 13 amino acids long. Germline CDR1 and CDR2: DFQATT and SNEGSKA (reference sequence). V lost 5 bases and J lost 3; bases outside the gene matches: 3. The CDR3 region is CSAATGGDTEAFF. The sequenced part of the CDR3 DNA is TGCAGTGCTGCGACAGGGGGCGACACTGAA.

Notes on this clone: The CDR3 goes on 3 residues after the read ends, and that part is filled in from the germline J gene. The rearrangement links TRBV7-7 to TRBJ1-5; maybe TRBD1 (5 bases). Germline V gene lookup returns CDR1 SSHAT and CDR2 FNYEAQ (reference sequence). V was cut by 2 bases and J by 7 bases, with 12 bases left in between. The CDR3 spans 14 residues. The part of the CDR3 DNA that was read is TGTGCCAGCAGCTTAAGAGCAGGGCAGCAGCCC. It codes for CASSLRAGQQP. In full, the CDR3 is CASSLRAGQQPQHF. The variable domain in full, with the rest retrieved from reference TRBV7-7 and TRBJ1-5, is GAGVSQSPRYKVTKRGQDVTLRCDPISSHATLYWYQQALGQGPEFLTYFNYEAQPDKSGLPSDRFSAERPEGSISTLTIQRTEQRDSAMYRCASSLRAGQQPQHFGDGTRLSIL.

In this sample, this clone turned up a few times. CDR3 residues: CASSWNRDRSNEQYF. Incomplete CDR3 DNA: TGTGCCAGCAGCTGGAACCGGGACAGAAGTAACGAG. The chain has TRBV5-4 and TRBJ2-7; 7 nucleotides align to TRBD1. The read finishes 3 residues shy of the CDR3 end, and the germline J gene is used to complete it. Germline V lookup: CDR1 SGHNT, CDR2 YYREEE (reference sequence). The CDR3 is 15 residues long. V lost 3 bases and J lost 5; bases outside the gene matches: 11.

As to this clone: The read stops 3 residues short of the end of the CDR3; the missing end is completed from the germline J gene. The J gene is TRBJ2-7, the V gene TRBV13; 9 positions agree with TRBD2. Germline V gene data show CDR1 as PRHDT and CDR2 as FYEKMQ (reference sequence). This CDR3 is built from 16 residues. Germline trimming cut 0 bases from V and 3 bases from J; bases unmatched to any gene: 6. The part of the CDR3 DNA that was read is TGTGCCAGCAGCTTAGGGGCTAGCGGGGCGTTCTACGAG. Translating gives CASSLGASGAFYE. The complete CDR3 sequence is CASSLGASGAFYEQYF. The complete variable domain, with remaining parts taken from reference TRBV13 and TRBJ2-7, reads AAGVIQSPRHLIKEKRETATLKCYPIPRHDTVYWYQQGPGQDPQFLISFYEKMQSDKGSIPDRFSAQQFSDYHSELNMSSLELGDSALYFCASSLGASGAFYEQYFGPGTRLTVT.

This clone was counted only a few times. The CDR3 goes on 3 residues after the read ends, and that part is filled in from the germline J gene. The chain combines TRBV30 with TRBJ1-5; 7 bases map to TRBD1. This CDR3 comprises 13 residues. Germline lookup yields CDR1 GTSNPN and CDR2 SVGIG (reference sequence). The V gene end was trimmed by 3 bases and the J gene end by 6 bases; junction bases not matched to a gene: 5. The CDR3 loop reads CAWSRGAGQPQHF. The CDR3 DNA, read in part, is TGTGCCTGGAGCAGGGGGGCGGGTCAGCCC. The variable domain in full, completed from reference TRBV30 and TRBJ1-5, reads SQTIHQWPATLVQPVGSPLSLECTVEGTSNPNLYWYRQAAGRGLQLLFYSVGIGQISSEVPQNLSASRPQDRQFILSSKKLLLSDSGFYLCAWSRGAGQPQHFGDGTRLSIL.

In the case of this clone: The read ends 3 residues before the CDR3 terminus; that terminus is restored from the germline J gene. The V call is TRBV18, the J call TRBJ1-1; 7 nucleotides align to TRBD1. V lost 4 bases and J lost 3; bases outside the gene matches: 8. Germline loops: CDR1 KGHSH, CDR2 LQKENI. The CDR3 runs 15 residues. CDR3 region: CASSQQTGFDTEAFF. The covered CDR3 bases are TGTGCCAGCTCACAGCAGACAGGGTTCGACACTGAA.

For this clone: The DNA ends 3 residues before the CDR3 does, and the rest of the CDR3 is filled in from the germline J gene. The chain employs TRBV6-2 or TRBV6-3 and TRBJ1-5; the D is unclear. Looked up from germline, CDR1 is MNHEY and CDR2 is SVGEGT. Trimming removed 2 bases at V and 4 bases at J, with 6 bases between. CDR3 length equals 13 residues. CDR3 loop: CASSYLLNQPQHF. The DNA read from the CDR3 is TGTGCCAGCAGTTACCTCCTGAATCAGCCC.

A note on this clone: The read ends 3 residues before the CDR3 terminus; that terminus is restored from the germline J gene. This chain links TRBV7-3 with TRBJ1-1; tentatively, D is TRBD1 (5 bases). CDR1 SGHTA and CDR2 FQGTGA come from the germline V gene. The CDR3 has 14 amino acids. Trimming pared 5 bases from V and 0 bases from J, leaving 10 bases between. The CDR3 here is CASSADRLNTEAFF. The part of the CDR3 DNA that was read is TGTGCCAGCAGCGCAGACAGACTGAACACTGAA.

In the case of this clone: The CDR3 end lies 3 residues beyond the end of the read and is filled in from the germline J gene. The chain uses TRBV6-2 or TRBV6-3 and TRBJ1-1; TRBD1 might be the D (5 bases). In germline, CDR1 is MNHEY, CDR2 SVGEGT. The CDR3 is 14 residues long. Partial CDR3 DNA: TGTGCCAGCAGTTACTCGAGCGGGGCCCACGAA. This gives the protein CASSYSSGAHE. The entire CDR3 is CASSYSSGAHEAFF.

This clone occurred a few times. The read gets to within 3 residues of the CDR3 end, and the germline J gene fills in the rest. The genes are TRBV5-4 and TRBJ2-5, with TRBD1 matching 10 bases. J gave up 4 bases and V 3 bases, and 3 bases lay outside the gene matches. The CDR3 contains 14 residues. The V gene's germline CDR1 is SGHNT and CDR2 YYREEE (reference sequence). The CDR3 region is CASSSRDRGETQYF. The sequenced part of the CDR3 DNA is TGTGCCAGCAGCTCGAGGGACAGGGGAGAGACC.

There are a few counts of this clone. The read ends 3 residues early relative to the CDR3; the germline J gene fills the gap. The chain uses TRBV30 and TRBJ2-5; 7 nucleotides agree with TRBD1. The CDR3 covers 12 residues. CDR1 is GTSNPN, CDR2 SVGIG, per germline (reference sequence). After removal of 5 bases from V and 5 bases from J, the junction contained 5 bases not matched to a gene. CDR3 amino acids: CAWGDRAETQYF. The sequenced CDR3 bases are TGTGCCTGGGGCGACAGGGCGGAGACC.

This clone has at least ten counts. The read ends 3 residues early relative to the CDR3; the germline J gene fills the gap. The chain couples TRBV10-1 to TRBJ1-1, with D perhaps matching TRBD1 (5 bases). The CDR3 consists of 14 residues. Between the trimmed V and J ends, which lost 5 bases and 3 bases, there was a span of 13 bases. Germline CDR1 WNHNN, CDR2 SYGVQD (reference sequence). CDR3 DNA (partial): TGCGCCAGCAGTTCGGACAAATTCTACACTGAA. Translation gives CASSSDKFYTE. The CDR3 as a whole reads CASSSDKFYTEAFF.

This clone occurred many times. The sequenced fragment ends 3 residues before the CDR3 boundary, so the rest is inferred from the germline J gene. The chain recombines TRBV29-1 with TRBJ2-1, with 10 nucleotides matching TRBD2. This CDR3 comprises 13 residues. V gave up 6 bases and J gave up 6 bases; unmatched junction bases: 5. The germline V gene encodes CDR1 SQVTM and CDR2 ANQGSEA. The CDR3 reads CSVPLAGGNEQFF. The part of the CDR3 DNA that was read is TGCAGCGTCCCTTTAGCGGGGGGCAATGAG.

The sample holds a few counts of this clone. Incomplete CDR3 DNA: TGTGCCAGCAGCTCGGACAGGGGGATCACCGGGGAG. Its protein is CASSSDRGITGE. The full CDR3 reads CASSSDRGITGELFF. The V and J genes are TRBV7-9 and TRBJ2-2; TRBD1 matches 10 bases. The read is 3 residues too short to cover the CDR3 end, so that end is filled in from the germline J gene. The junction had 3 bases not matched to a gene; V was cut back by 4 bases and J by 4 bases. The length of the CDR3 is 15 residues. The germline gives CDR1 SEHNR, CDR2 FQNEAQ (reference sequence).

This clone showed up just a few times. With the read ending 3 residues before the CDR3 end, the germline J gene is used to fill in that end. V is TRBV7-3 and J is TRBJ2-5; no reliable D call. The CDR3 totals 13 residues. CDR1 and CDR2 (germline): SGHTA, FQGTGA. Trimming left V 1 base short and J 2 bases short, with 5 bases between. The part of the CDR3 DNA that was read is TGTGCCAGCAGCTTAAGTCAGCAAGAGACC. Translation: CASSLSQQET. The whole CDR3 region reads CASSLSQQETQYF. Based on the CDR3 plus reference TRBV7-3 and TRBJ2-5, the full variable domain is GAGVSQTPSNKVTEKGKYVELRCDPISGHTALYWYRQSLGQGPEFLIYFQGTGAADDSGLPNDRFFAVRPEGSVSTLKIQRTERGDSAVYLCASSLSQQETQYFGPGTRLLVL.